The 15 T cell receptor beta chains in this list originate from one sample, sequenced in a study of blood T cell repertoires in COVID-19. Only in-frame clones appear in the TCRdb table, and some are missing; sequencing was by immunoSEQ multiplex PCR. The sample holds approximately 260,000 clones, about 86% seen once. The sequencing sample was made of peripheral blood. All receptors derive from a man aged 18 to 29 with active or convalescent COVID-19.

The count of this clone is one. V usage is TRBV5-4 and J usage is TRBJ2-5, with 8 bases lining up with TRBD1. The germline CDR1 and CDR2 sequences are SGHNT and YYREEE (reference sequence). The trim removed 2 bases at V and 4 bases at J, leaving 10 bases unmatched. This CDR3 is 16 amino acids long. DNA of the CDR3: TGTGCCAGCAGCTTCGCGCGTAATACAGGGGGAGAGACCCAGTACTTC. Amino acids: CASSFARNTGGETQYF.

The CDR3 DNA follows: TGCAGCGTTGGGTTTACGTCGTATCGGTCAGATACGCAGTATTTT. Amino acids: CSVGFTSYRSDTQYF. The V call is TRBV29-1, the J call TRBJ2-3; D not resolved. CDR1 and CDR2 (germline): SQVTM, ANQGSEA. V was cut by 4 bases and J by 4 bases, with 18 bases left in between. CDR3 length equals 15 residues.

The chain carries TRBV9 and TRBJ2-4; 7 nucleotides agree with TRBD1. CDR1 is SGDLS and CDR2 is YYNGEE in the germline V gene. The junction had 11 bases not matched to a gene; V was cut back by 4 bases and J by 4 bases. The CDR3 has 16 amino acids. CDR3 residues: CASSTRPGTEKNIQYF. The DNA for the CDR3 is TGTGCCAGCAGCACACGGCCCGGGACAGAAAAAAACATTCAGTACTTC. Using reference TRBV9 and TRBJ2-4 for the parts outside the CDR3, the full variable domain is DSGVTQTPKHLITATGQRVTLRCSPRSGDLSVYWYQQSLDQGLQFLIQYYNGEERAKGNILERFSAQQFPDLHSELNLSSLELGDSALYFCASSTRPGTEKNIQYFGAGTRLSVL.

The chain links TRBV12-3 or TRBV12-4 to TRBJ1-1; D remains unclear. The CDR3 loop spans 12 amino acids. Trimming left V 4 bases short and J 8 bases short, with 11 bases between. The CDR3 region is CASSSTTVEAFF. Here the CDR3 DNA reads TGTGCCAGCAGTTCAACTACGGTGGAAGCTTTCTTT.

Here the CDR3 reads CASSAPGQASTNEKLFF. CDR3 bases: TGTGCCAGCAGTGCGCCGGGACAGGCATCAACTAATGAAAAACTGTTTTTT. V and J are TRBV28 and TRBJ1-4; 8 bases are shared with TRBD1. Germline CDR1 is MDHEN and CDR2 is SYDVKM. The CDR3 is 17 residues long. J lost 0 bases, V lost 5 bases, and 8 bases had no gene match.

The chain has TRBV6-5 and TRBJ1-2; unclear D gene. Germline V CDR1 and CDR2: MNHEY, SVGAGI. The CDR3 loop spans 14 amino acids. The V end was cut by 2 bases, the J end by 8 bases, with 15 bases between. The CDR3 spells CASSYMSTPEGYTF. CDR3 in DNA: TGTGCCAGCAGTTACATGAGCACACCGGAGGGCTACACCTTC.

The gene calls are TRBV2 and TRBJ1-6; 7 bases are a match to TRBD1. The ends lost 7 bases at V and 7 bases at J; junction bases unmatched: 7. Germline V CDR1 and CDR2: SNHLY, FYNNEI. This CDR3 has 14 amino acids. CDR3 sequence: CASTRDSSNSPLHF. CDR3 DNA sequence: TGTGCCAGCACCCGGGACAGTTCAAATTCACCCCTCCACTTT.

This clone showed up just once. The chain's CDR3 is CASSPGTPNEQFF. The CDR3 DNA reads as TGTGCCAGCAGCCCCGGGACTCCGAATGAGCAGTTCTTC. The V call is TRBV4-2, the J call TRBJ2-1; tentatively, D is TRBD2 (6 bases). The CDR3 extends over 13 amino acids. The germline CDR1 and CDR2 sequences are LGHNA and YNFKEQ. Trimming took off 4 bases at V and 7 bases at J, with 11 bases between the two ends.

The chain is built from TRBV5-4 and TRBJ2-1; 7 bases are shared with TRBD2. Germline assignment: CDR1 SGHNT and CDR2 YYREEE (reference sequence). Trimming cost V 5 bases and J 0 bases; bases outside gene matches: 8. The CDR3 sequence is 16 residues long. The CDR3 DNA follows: TGTGCCAGCAGTCCCCCTAGCGGAGTCTCCTACAATGAGCAGTTCTTC. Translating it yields CASSPPSGVSYNEQFF.

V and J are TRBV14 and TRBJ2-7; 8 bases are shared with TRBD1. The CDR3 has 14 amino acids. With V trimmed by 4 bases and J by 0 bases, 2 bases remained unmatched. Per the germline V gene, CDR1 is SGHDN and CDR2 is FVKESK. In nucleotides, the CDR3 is TGTGCCAGCAGCCCTGGGACAGGCTCCTACGAGCAGTACTTC. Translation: CASSPGTGSYEQYF.

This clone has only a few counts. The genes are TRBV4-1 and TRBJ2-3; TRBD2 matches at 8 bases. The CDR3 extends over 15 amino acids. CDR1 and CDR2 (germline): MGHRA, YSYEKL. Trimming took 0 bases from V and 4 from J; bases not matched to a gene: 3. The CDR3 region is CASSQDRGGPDTQYF. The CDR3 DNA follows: TGCGCCAGCAGCCAAGATCGGGGGGGGCCAGATACGCAGTATTTT.

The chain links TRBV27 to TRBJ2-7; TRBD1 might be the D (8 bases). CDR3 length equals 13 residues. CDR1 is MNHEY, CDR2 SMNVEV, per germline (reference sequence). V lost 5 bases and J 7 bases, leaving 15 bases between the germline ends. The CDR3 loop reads CASSLGQGLEQYF. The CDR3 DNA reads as TGTGCCAGCAGTCTAGGACAGGGACTAGAGCAGTACTTC.

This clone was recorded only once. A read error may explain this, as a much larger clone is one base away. CDR3 nucleotide sequence: TGTGCCAGCAGCCACCGGGACAGGGACACCGGGGAGCTGTTTTTT. It specifies CASSHRDRDTGELFF. The chain uses TRBV7-6 and TRBJ2-2; 9 bases line up with TRBD1. The CDR3 is made up of 15 amino acids. Germline V gene lookup returns CDR1 SGHVS and CDR2 FNYEAQ. V gave up 5 bases and J gave up 3 bases; unmatched junction bases: 4. The whole variable domain, remainder taken from reference TRBV7-6 and TRBJ2-2, is GAGVSQSPRYKVTKRGQDVALRCDPISGHVSLYWYRQALGQGPEFLTYFNYEAQQDKSGLPNDRFSAERPEGSISTLTIQRTEQRDSAMYRCASSHRDRDTGELFFGEGSRLTVL.

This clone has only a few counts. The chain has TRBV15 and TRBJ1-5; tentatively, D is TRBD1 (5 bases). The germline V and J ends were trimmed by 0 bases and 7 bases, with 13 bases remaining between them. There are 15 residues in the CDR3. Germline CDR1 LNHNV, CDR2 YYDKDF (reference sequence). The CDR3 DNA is TGTGCCACCAGCAGAGATCCACGGAGGGGACAGCCCCAGCATTTT. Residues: CATSRDPRRGQPQHF. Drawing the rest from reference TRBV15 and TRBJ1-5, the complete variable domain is DAMVIQNPRYQVTQFGKPVTLSCSQTLNHNVMYWYQQKSSQAPKLLFHYYDKDFNNEADTPDNFQSRRPNTSFCFLDIRSPGLGDTAMYLCATSRDPRRGQPQHFGDGTRLSIL.

The CDR3 region is CASSPPVLEGASGNTIYF. CDR3 nucleotide sequence: TGTGCCAGCTCACCACCGGTGTTGGAGGGTGCGTCTGGAAACACCATATATTTT. This chain links TRBV18 with TRBJ1-3; no clear D. The ends were cut back, 0 bases at V and 1 base at J, with 16 bases in the middle. Germline CDR1 reads KGHSH; CDR2 reads LQKENI. There are 18 residues in the CDR3.